This T cell receptor (beta chain) was recovered during a study of vaccination effects on CD4 cells after COVID-19. The germline V and J ends were trimmed by 1 base and 4 bases, with 17 bases remaining between them. Germline V lookup: CDR1 SGHRS, CDR2 YFSETQ. The CDR3 has 16 residues. Turning to this clone: The antigen remains unidentified.

Here immunoSEQ multiplex PCR was the method, and the copy in TCRdb shows in-frame clones only, minus some. This sample has tens of thousands of clones, with around 76% found just once. Sequencing followed a ViraFEST assay step that expanded antigen-specific CD4+ T cells with viral peptide pools. Isolation of CD4+ T cells took place after nine to ten days of culture. According to the study, vaccine recipients showed no prior SARS-CoV-2 infection and negative nucleocapsid antibodies. This clonotype was obtained from a human donor who received a COVID-19 vaccine. The sample here was CD4+ T cells from PBMCs cultured with HCoV-229E spike peptides, taken before COVID-19 vaccination. The genes are TRBV5-1 and TRBJ1-1, with D possibly matching TRBD1 (5 bases). The CDR3 is CASSLLVLVGTTEAFF. The DNA for the CDR3 is TGCGCCAGCAGCTTGCTGGTTCTGGTTGGGACCACTGAAGCTTTCTTT.